What follows describes a single T cell receptor (beta chain). What it recognizes is unknown. The method was immunoSEQ multiplex PCR; TCRdb's version includes in-frame clones alone and lacks a portion of them. The sample includes about 2.3 million clones, over 90% of them seen just once. This sample stems from a study of shared clonotypes between healthy human individuals. Study results and limitations: Naive subsets tended to show greater estimated richness than memory subsets.

The length of the CDR3 is 15 residues. Deletions cut 5 bases from V and 3 bases from J, with 17 bases between. In germline, CDR1 is SGHAT, CDR2 FQNNGV. The chain couples TRBV11-2 to TRBJ2-7, with D possibly TRBD2 on 5 matching bases. Sequenced: naive CD4+ T cells from PBMCs. Documented subset: CD45RA+ positively selected. This TCR derives from a man aged 18 to 30 in good health. Some clones in this sample may be carry-over from other donors' samples. The CDR3 reads CASSTRRQTNYEQYF. CDR3 DNA: TGTGCCAGCAGCACCCGCCGGCAGACTAACTACGAGCAGTACTTC. The full variable domain, in which reference TRBV11-2 and TRBJ2-7 provide the parts outside the CDR3, is EAGVAQSPRYKIIEKRQSVAFWCNPISGHATLYWYQQILGQGPKLLIQFQNNGVVDDSQLPKDRFSAERLKGVDSTLKIQPAKLEDSAVYLCASSTRRQTNYEQYFGPGTRLTVT.